This T cell receptor beta chain was identified in a study of blood T cells in healthy people across ages. Per sample, a minimum of 6 million PBMCs were isolated. Regarding the study as a whole: Investigators treated diversity estimates from one million T cells as underestimates. In long-lived donors, naive CD4+ cell counts and diversity exceeded those of aged donors.

CDR3 length: 13 residues. Trimming left V 0 bases short and J 5 bases short, with 4 bases between. CDR1 and CDR2 from the germline V gene are MNHNY and SVGAGI (reference sequence). Next came a second PCR, run for about 6 to 12 cycles, which used a sample-barcoded 5' primer along with a J-beta primer mix. Using its own MiXCR run on the 5' RACE reads, TCRdb lists one record per CDR3 protein. The sample lists about 670,000 distinct CDR3 sequences, roughly 41% occurring once. As concerns this clonotype: The antigen remains unidentified.

Sequences were obtained from blood. The chain combines TRBV6-6 with TRBJ2-2, with D unresolved. The sequence was obtained from a man at least 80 years old in good health. CDR3 sequence (DNA): TGTGCCAGCAGTTACTCATGGACCGGGGAGCTGTTTTTT. The encoded protein is CASSYSWTGELFF.